The present entry profiles one T cell receptor (beta chain) with its context. Germline-derived CDR1 and CDR2 are MDHEN and SYDVKM. The V and J ends lost 5 bases and 4 bases, in that order; junction bases with no gene match: 9. CDR3 length equals 16 residues. The data belong to a study of blood T cell repertoires in COVID-19. The wider study: From T cells, B-cell-depleted T cells, or PBMCs came the material, which was cDNA or gDNA.

Clones were read by immunoSEQ multiplex PCR, and TCRdb kept only the in-frame ones, dropping some. The sample lists roughly 400,000 clones; about 88% were seen once. The J gene is TRBJ1-3, the V gene TRBV28, with 9 bases that match TRBD1. The sequenced sample was PBMCs or T cells enriched from blood (not recorded which). The sequence was obtained from a woman in her late teens or twenties who had been exposed to COVID-19. The DNA for the CDR3 is TGTGCCAGCAGTCCATGGGGGACAGGGACAGGAAACACCATATATTTT. The encoded protein is CASSPWGTGTGNTIYF.